These 15 T cell receptor beta chains came from one sample sequenced in a study of T cells in Graves' hyperthyroidism and ophthalmopathy. Researchers took RNA transcripts and amplified the TCR beta CDR3 regions from them. The HTBI primer set was used in a first-round RT-PCR of the TCR CDR3. One entry per CDR3 protein, called by TCRdb with MiXCR from the multiplex PCR reads. This repertoire shows 130,000 to 150,000 distinct CDR3 sequences, approximately 20% found once; its top ten account for about 67%. Material for sequencing was blood. The receptors derive from a woman aged 45-65 years with Graves' hyperthyroidism that later progressed to Graves' ophthalmopathy.

This clonotype was detected only once. The chain couples TRBV12-3 or TRBV12-4 to TRBJ2-3; D gene uncertain. CDR3 length: 11 residues. Trimming took 5 bases from V and 3 from J, leaving 3 bases between them. The CDR3 DNA reads as TGTGCCAGCAGTCCTACAGATACGCAGTATTTT. It translates to CASSPTDTQYF.

This clonotype has more than one count but fewer than ten. The chain has TRBV5-5 and TRBJ2-5; a weak D match, TRBD2 (6 bases). The germline CDR1 and CDR2 sequences are SGHKS and YYEKEE (reference sequence). This CDR3 contains 14 residues. The ends were cut back, 4 bases at V and 1 base at J, with 11 bases in the middle. CDR3 region: CASSPDYFQETQYF. The CDR3 nucleotides are TGTGCCAGCAGCCCGGACTACTTCCAAGAGACCCAGTACTTC.

The rearrangement joins TRBV19 to TRBJ1-4, with TRBD1 as a possible D gene (6 bases). The CDR3 has 13 residues. Germline values: CDR1 LNHDA, CDR2 SQIVND (reference sequence). V gave up 7 bases and J gave up 8 bases, with 14 bases separating them. The CDR3 region is CASNGRGEEKLFF. CDR3 DNA sequence: TGTGCCAGTAACGGCAGGGGAGAAGAAAAACTGTTTTTT.

This clonotype has at least ten counts. V and J are TRBV5-1 and TRBJ2-7; D not certain. Deletions cut 0 bases from V and 2 bases from J, with 6 bases between. Germline V CDR1 and CDR2: SGHRS, YFSETQ. This CDR3 is 13 amino acids long. The CDR3 sequence is CASSLEAAYEQYF. The DNA of the CDR3 is TGCGCCAGCAGCTTGGAAGCAGCCTACGAGCAGTACTTC.

The chain couples TRBV28 to TRBJ2-6, with TRBD2 matching over 10 bases. V lost 3 bases and J lost 2; bases outside the gene matches: 7. Germline assignment: CDR1 MDHEN and CDR2 SYDVKM. This CDR3 comprises 18 residues. The CDR3 loop is CASSFGASGSPGANVLTF. CDR3 nucleotides: TGTGCCAGCAGTTTCGGGGCTAGCGGGAGCCCTGGGGCCAACGTCCTGACTTTC.

The chain has TRBV2 and TRBJ1-4, with 7 positions matching TRBD1. The germline V gene encodes CDR1 SNHLY and CDR2 FYNNEI. This CDR3 is 15 amino acids long. The V and J ends lost 5 bases and 4 bases, in that order; junction bases with no gene match: 7. The CDR3 region is CASSTRQGGNEKLFF. CDR3 sequence (DNA): TGTGCCAGCAGTACGCGACAGGGTGGTAATGAAAAACTGTTTTTT.

This clonotype was observed at least ten times. The chain links TRBV28 to TRBJ1-2, with TRBD1 identical over 9 bases. Trimming cost V 8 bases and J 2 bases; bases outside gene matches: 3. Germline V gene lookup returns CDR1 MDHEN and CDR2 SYDVKM. The CDR3 sequence is 13 residues long. The CDR3 reads CASRDRGNYGYTF. DNA for the CDR3: TGTGCCAGCCGAGACAGGGGGAACTATGGCTACACCTTC.

This clonotype showed up many times. The J gene is TRBJ2-1, the V gene TRBV28; possibly TRBD1 for D (6 bases). V lost 11 bases to trimming and J lost 5 bases, with 13 bases between them. The CDR3 contains 12 residues. CDR1 and CDR2 from the germline V gene are MDHEN and SYDVKM. CDR3 nucleotide sequence: TGTGCCGTTTACAGGGAAAACAATGAGCAGTTCTTC. Protein product: CAVYRENNEQFF.

This clonotype was detected ten times or more. This chain links TRBV20-1 with TRBJ2-3; the D gene is possibly TRBD2 (6 bases). This CDR3 contains 13 residues. CDR1 is DFQATT, CDR2 SNEGSKA, per germline (reference sequence). CDR3 residues: CSGLGGNTDTQYF. Here the CDR3 DNA reads TGCAGCGGTTTAGGAGGGAACACAGATACGCAGTATTTT.

This clonotype was recorded at least ten times. This chain uses TRBV5-1 with TRBJ1-4; D ambiguous. Trimming pared 4 bases from V and 0 bases from J, leaving 4 bases between. Per the germline V gene, CDR1 is SGHRS and CDR2 is YFSETQ. There are 13 residues in the CDR3. In DNA, the CDR3 is TGCGCCAGCAGCCCGACAACTAATGAAAAACTGTTTTTT. This encodes CASSPTTNEKLFF.

This clonotype has a handful of counts. This chain links TRBV14 with TRBJ1-6; D gene ambiguous. CDR3 length: 13 residues. The germline CDR1 and CDR2 sequences are SGHDN and FVKESK. Trimming cost V 1 base and J 10 bases, with 8 bases left between them. This CDR3 reads CASSQGLGSPLHF. DNA for the CDR3: TGTGCCAGCAGCCAAGGGTTAGGATCACCCCTCCACTTT.

This chain uses TRBV30 with TRBJ1-1; no firm D call. The V end lost 5 bases, the J end lost 6 bases, and 19 bases lay between the germline ends. The germline V gene encodes CDR1 GTSNPN and CDR2 SVGIG (reference sequence). The CDR3 is made up of 14 amino acids. The CDR3 loop is CAWGRTRKEAEAFF. The CDR3 DNA reads as TGTGCCTGGGGGCGCACGAGGAAGGAGGCTGAAGCTTTCTTT.

This clonotype occurred a few times. This sequence joins TRBV12-3 or TRBV12-4 and TRBJ2-7, with D possibly TRBD1 on 6 matching bases. Trimming took 7 bases from V and 1 from J, leaving 14 bases between them. CDR3 length: 14 amino acids. The CDR3 DNA reads TGTGCCAGCAACAGGGATTCGACTTCCTACGAGCAGTACTTC. Protein: CASNRDSTSYEQYF.

This clonotype was picked up one time. A read error may account for a junction end that differs from germline. The chain joins TRBV3-1 to TRBJ2-3; TRBD2 is a possible D gene (6 bases). CDR1 is LGHDT, CDR2 YNNKEL, per germline (reference sequence). CDR3 length: 15 residues. The CDR3: CASSQGAPAGDTQYF. CDR3 nucleotide sequence: TGTGCCAGCAGTCAAGGGGCCCCAGCGGGCGATACGCAGTATTTT.

This clonotype was observed at least ten times. The chain links TRBV24-1 to TRBJ1-1, with D perhaps TRBD1 (6 bases). Trimming removed 2 bases at V and 0 bases at J, with 15 bases between. Germline V gene lookup returns CDR1 KGHDR and CDR2 SFDVKD. This CDR3 is 17 amino acids long. The CDR3 bases are TGTGCCACCAGTGATTCTCGAGGGGGGATGATGAACACTGAAGCTTTCTTT. As protein: CATSDSRGGMMNTEAFF.